The 8 T cell receptor beta chains below all came from one sample that was sequenced in a study of shared clonotypes between healthy human individuals. The method was immunoSEQ multiplex PCR; TCRdb's version includes in-frame clones alone and lacks a portion of them. The table shows 2.5 million or so clones, with approximately 94% occurring only once. The specimen was naive CD4+ T cells sorted from blood. Subset meaning: CD45RA+ positively selected. The receptors come from a man aged 18 to 30 in good health.

On this clone: The sample has other DNA sequences that encode this CDR3 too. The chain recombines TRBV5-1 with TRBJ2-2; the D gene is possibly TRBD1 (5 bases). Trimming left V 0 bases short and J 3 bases short, with 9 bases between. The V gene's germline CDR1 is SGHRS and CDR2 YFSETQ. The CDR3 extends over 15 amino acids. The CDR3 protein is CASSLGGRDTGELFF. The CDR3 bases are TGCGCCAGCAGCTTGGGAGGCAGGGACACCGGGGAGCTGTTTTTT.

J is TRBJ1-2 and V is TRBV27; 7 bases map to TRBD1. The CDR3 runs to 13 residues. From germline, CDR1 is MNHEY and CDR2 SMNVEV (reference sequence). The V gene end was trimmed by 5 bases and the J gene end by 7 bases; junction bases not matched to a gene: 7. Written as DNA, the CDR3 is TGTGCCAGCAGTGATTACAGGGGTAGTGGCTACACCTTC. Protein product: CASSDYRGSGYTF.

The genes are TRBV6-5 and TRBJ1-2; D is perhaps TRBD1 (5 bases). This CDR3 has 15 residues. The ends were cut back, 5 bases at V and 5 bases at J, with 18 bases in the middle. Per the germline V gene, CDR1 is MNHEY and CDR2 is SVGAGI. CDR3 DNA: TGTGCCAGCAGTGGGGGGAAAAATTCCCAATATGGCTACACCTTC. It translates to CASSGGKNSQYGYTF.

This clone was detected once. The chain joins TRBV5-5 to TRBJ2-7; 7 bases are shared with TRBD1. The CDR3 extends over 17 amino acids. Unmatched junction bases numbered 17, after V lost 4 bases and J lost 4 bases. Germline V gene data show CDR1 as SGHKS and CDR2 as YYEKEE (reference sequence). CDR3 DNA: TGTGCCAGCAGCGGGCGAGGGGGCAATCCTAGTCTTTACGAGCAGTACTTC. This sequence encodes CASSGRGGNPSLYEQYF.

This chain links TRBV19 with TRBJ2-6; no reliable D call. Germline V lookup: CDR1 LNHDA, CDR2 SQIVND (reference sequence). This CDR3 has 15 residues. V lost 2 bases to trimming and J lost 3 bases, with 8 bases between them. CDR3 amino acids: CASSISSNGANVLTF. The CDR3 DNA follows: TGTGCCAGTAGTATATCGAGCAATGGGGCCAACGTCCTGACTTTC.

CDR3 in amino acids: CASSNRAGVYNEQFF. CDR3 in DNA: TGTGCCAGCTCCAATAGAGCGGGGGTCTACAATGAGCAGTTCTTC. The chain employs TRBV5-8 and TRBJ2-1; TRBD2 aligns across 8 bases. The CDR3 consists of 15 residues. Germline CDR1 is SGHTS and CDR2 is YDEGEE. V dropped 7 bases and J dropped 3; count of bases not matched to a gene: 9.

CDR3 nucleotides: TGTGCCAGCAGCTTACAGCCGGGGTCGAGCCACAATGAGCAGTTCTTC. Its translation: CASSLQPGSSHNEQFF. This chain connects TRBV7-8 to TRBJ2-1, with D maybe TRBD2 (5 bases). Germline V CDR1 and CDR2: SGHVS, FQNEAQ. The CDR3 runs 16 residues. V lost 2 bases and J 5 bases, leaving 16 bases between the germline ends. Looking up the rest from reference TRBV7-8 and TRBJ2-1 gives the full variable domain: GAGVSQSPRYKVAKRGQDVALRCDPISGHVSLFWYQQALGQGPEFLTYFQNEAQLDKSGLPSDRFFAERPEGSVSTLKIQRTQQEDSAVYLCASSLQPGSSHNEQFFGPGTRLTVL.

This chain connects TRBV30 to TRBJ1-1, with a weak D call TRBD1 (5 bases). The CDR3 loop spans 13 amino acids. The V gene lost 6 bases and the J gene lost 1 base, with 12 bases spanning the gap. Germline V CDR1 and CDR2: GTSNPN, SVGIG (reference sequence). For the CDR3, the DNA is TGTGCCTGCCCCGGGGGTCCGAACACTGAAGCTTTCTTT. It codes for CACPGGPNTEAFF. The full variable domain, in which reference TRBV30 and TRBJ1-1 provide the parts outside the CDR3, is SQTIHQWPATLVQPVGSPLSLECTVEGTSNPNLYWYRQAAGRGLQLLFYSVGIGQISSEVPQNLSASRPQDRQFILSSKKLLLSDSGFYLCACPGGPNTEAFFGQGTRLTVV.